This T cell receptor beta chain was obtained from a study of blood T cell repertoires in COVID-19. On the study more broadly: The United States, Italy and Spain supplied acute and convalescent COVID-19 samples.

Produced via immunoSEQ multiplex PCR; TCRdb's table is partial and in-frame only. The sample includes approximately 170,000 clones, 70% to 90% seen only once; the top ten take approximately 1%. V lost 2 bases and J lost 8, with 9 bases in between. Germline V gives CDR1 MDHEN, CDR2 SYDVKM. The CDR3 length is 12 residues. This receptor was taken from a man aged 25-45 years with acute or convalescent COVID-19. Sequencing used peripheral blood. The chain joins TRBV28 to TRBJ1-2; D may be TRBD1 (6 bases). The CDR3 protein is CASSLTGRGYTF. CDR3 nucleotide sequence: TGTGCCAGCAGTTTAACAGGGAGAGGCTACACCTTC.